The T cell receptor beta chain described here comes from a study of blood T cell repertoires in COVID-19. The overall study: Samples of COVID-19 (acute and convalescent) were obtained from the United States, Italy and Spain.

The V gene lost 2 bases and the J gene lost 9 bases, with 7 bases spanning the gap. CDR3 length: 11 residues. Germline CDR1 reads SGHAT; CDR2 reads FQNNGV. As processed by the authors: Scientists estimated how many nucleated cells there were by amplifying reference gene primers. Using immunoSEQ multiplex PCR, the repertoire was profiled, and TCRdb retains in-frame clones only, with some absent. V and J calls and clone size come straight from that table; D and trimming were deduced from the DNA. This sample carries some 96,000 clones, 88% of them seen once, and the ten largest clones take roughly 4.6%.

The receptor's source is a human donor in a cohort sampled during active COVID-19. The source material was peripheral blood. The chain combines TRBV11-2 with TRBJ2-5; D is ambiguous. The CDR3 reads CASSLTGAQYF. The CDR3 DNA reads as TGTGCCAGCAGCTTAACCGGTGCCCAGTACTTC.